These 10 T cell receptor beta chains came from one sample sequenced in a study of cytotoxic CD8 clonotypes in ibrutinib-treated CLL. Only in-frame clones appear in the TCRdb table, and some are missing; sequencing was by immunoSEQ multiplex PCR. This table holds fewer than 200,000 clones, approximately 80% found once. The sequences come from PBMCs, collected after 24 months of ibrutinib treatment. The receptors shown here come from a human donor with chronic lymphocytic leukemia.

This chain connects TRBV7-2 to TRBJ1-2; possible D gene TRBD1, 6 bases. The CDR3 contains 15 residues. V dropped 4 bases and J dropped 4 bases, with 16 bases sitting between them. Germline values: CDR1 SGHTA, CDR2 FQGNSA. The CDR3 sequence: CASSSRGGGPYGYTF. In DNA, the CDR3 is TGTGCCAGCAGCTCCCGTGGAGGGGGACCCTATGGCTACACCTTC. Full variable domain (rest looked up from reference TRBV7-2 and TRBJ1-2): GAGVSQSPSNKVTEKGKDVELRCDPISGHTALYWYRQSLGQGLEFLIYFQGNSAPDKSGLPSDRFSAERTGGSVSTLTIQRTQQEDSAVYLCASSSRGGGPYGYTFGSGTRLTVV.

The V call is TRBV19, the J call TRBJ1-1; unclear D gene. Germline CDR1 reads LNHDA; CDR2 reads SQIVND (reference sequence). The CDR3 runs 14 residues. V shed 5 bases and J shed 2 bases, with 12 bases lying between them. CDR3: CASSSRTLNTEAFF. In DNA, the CDR3 is TGTGCCAGTAGTTCGCGGACGCTCAACACTGAAGCTTTCTTT. The full variable domain, its missing parts supplied by reference TRBV19 and TRBJ1-1, is DGGITQSPKYLFRKEGQNVTLSCEQNLNHDAMYWYRQDPGQGLRLIYYSQIVNDFQKGDIAEGYSVSREKKESFPLTVTSAQKNPTAFYLCASSSRTLNTEAFFGQGTRLTVV.

The chain links TRBV14 to TRBJ1-1; D might be TRBD1 (5 bases). Deletions cut 4 bases from V and 11 bases from J, with 20 bases between. This CDR3 is built from 14 residues. Germline CDR1 is SGHDN and CDR2 is FVKESK. CDR3 loop: CASSPALLGGEAFF. The CDR3 DNA is TGTGCCAGCAGCCCGGCTCTTTTGGGAGGGGAGGCTTTCTTT.

This clone has a single count. V usage is TRBV9 and J usage is TRBJ1-5, with D unclear. Trimming pared 3 bases from V and 0 bases from J, leaving 7 bases between. Germline values: CDR1 SGDLS, CDR2 YYNGEE. The CDR3 has 14 residues. The CDR3 nucleotides are TGTGCCAGCAGCGCCTTTGGTAGCAATCAGCCCCAGCATTTT. Translation gives CASSAFGSNQPQHF.

The chain uses TRBV5-1 and TRBJ2-3; 7 bases line up with TRBD2. With V trimmed by 4 bases and J by 5 bases, 16 bases remained unmatched. The CDR3 runs to 17 residues. Germline V CDR1 and CDR2: SGHRS, YFSETQ. CDR3 residues: CASSPPPGGGGRDTQYF. In DNA form, the CDR3 reads TGCGCCAGCAGCCCCCCCCCGGGGGGTGGTGGAAGAGATACGCAGTATTTT.

This rearrangement joins TRBV9 to TRBJ2-7; D possibly corresponds to TRBD2 (5 bases). Trimming removed 4 bases at V and 5 bases at J, with 13 bases between. Germline V CDR1 and CDR2: SGDLS, YYNGEE. This CDR3 has 13 amino acids. The CDR3 DNA is TGTGCCAGCAGCCCCCCCCTGAGGGACGAGCAGTACTTC. Encoded protein: CASSPPLRDEQYF.

The chain links TRBV4-2 to TRBJ2-5, with 14 bases lining up with TRBD2. The germline V gene has CDR1 LGHNA and CDR2 YNFKEQ. The length of the CDR3 is 19 residues. The V segment lost 0 bases and the J segment 4 bases; nucleotides outside the gene matches: 10. The CDR3 DNA follows: TGTGCCAGCAGCCAAGATTTGCGACTAGCGGGGGGGCCGGGAGAGACCCAGTACTTC. It yields the protein CASSQDLRLAGGPGETQYF.

The gene calls are TRBV29-1 and TRBJ2-7; D is possibly TRBD1 (6 bases). The V gene lost 3 bases and the J gene lost 3 bases, with 9 bases spanning the gap. Germline-derived CDR1 and CDR2 are SQVTM and ANQGSEA. CDR3 length: 12 amino acids. CDR3 sequence (DNA): TGCAGCGTTGAGACCAGGGGCTACGAGCAGTACTTC. Translated, it gives CSVETRGYEQYF.

V usage is TRBV28 and J usage is TRBJ1-2; 8 bases fit TRBD1. Germline V lookup: CDR1 MDHEN, CDR2 SYDVKM. V was clipped by 2 bases and J by 4 bases; unmatched bases: 3. This CDR3 has 14 residues. The CDR3 loop reads CASSLTGGGYGYTF. CDR3 sequence (DNA): TGTGCCAGCAGTTTAACAGGGGGTGGCTATGGCTACACCTTC.

The chain recombines TRBV4-2 with TRBJ1-3, with D unresolved. CDR1 is LGHNA, CDR2 YNFKEQ, per germline. V was pared by 1 base and J by 0 bases, with 7 bases between. CDR3 length: 15 amino acids. The CDR3 spells CASSQAQISGNTIYF. The CDR3 nucleotides are TGTGCCAGCAGCCAAGCACAGATCTCTGGAAACACCATATATTTT.